This TCR beta chain was sequenced during a study of cytomegalovirus exposure and HLA in healthy donors (dated by TCRdb to the late 2010s). Describing the broader study: According to a later analysis, one platform produced both the 110 or so validation repertoires and the roughly 640 repertoires of the first cohort. To predict cytomegalovirus infection status, the study combined high-throughput TCR immunosequencing, statistical association of individual TCRs with disease status, and machine learning. The study aimed to test whether cataloging public T cell receptors could reveal signatures of past pathogen exposure. Along with the roughly 710-subject first cohort, a separate validation cohort of 120 different subjects was used.

Receptor libraries were prepared by the immunoSEQ multiplex PCR assay. In the source study's methods: A statistical classification framework was built to diagnose cytomegalovirus status from the catalog of TCR beta chain sequences. TCRdb mirrors the immuneACCESS table, restricted to in-frame sequences. Some clones are absent from its copies; in checked studies, under half trace to an unresolved V gene, and the reason for the others is unknown. V, J and clone size derive from that table, while D and trimming were established from the DNA sequence. This sample gives some 110,000 clones in total; approximately 89% of them show up just once. The ten largest clonotypes hold around 2% of the sample. This clone occurred once. Its antigen is not yet known. Base qualities are not provided; no much larger clone lies one nucleotide away. Separate from the roughly 700-subject first cohort, the validation cohort of about 130 subjects was the group to which the donors belonged.

The full study reports these points: Of the cluster scores, 85% to 95% were above 0 in a later analysis, which found that TCRs clustered in the first cohort also tended to co-occur in the approximately 110 validation repertoires. The validation cohort had no HLA typing available for a later analysis, so co-occurrence within that cohort was assessed over all 110 or so repertoires. Most TCR sequences were observed very rarely across donors, whereas some public TCRs were present in many individuals. The classifier was reported to diagnose cytomegalovirus status with high specificity and sensitivity in both the original and validation cohorts. A total of 150 to 200 TCR beta chains were listed by the study as associated with cytomegalovirus. Three of the identified cytomegalovirus-associated TCR beta chains were confirmed in vitro to be specific for cytomegalovirus antigens. The authors suggested that the approach could potentially be generalized to other disease states and immunological phenotypes.

Unmatched junction bases come to 10, with V trimmed by 5 bases and J by 0 bases. CDR1 SEHNR and CDR2 FQNEAQ were looked up in the germline V gene (reference sequence). Including the terminal cysteine and phenylalanine, the CDR3 comprises 16 residues. Just CDR3 DNA is preserved here, 48 bases in frame from base 1. Specimen: PBMCs. The V gene is TRBV7-9 and the J gene is TRBJ2-7; TRBD2 fits 7 bases in the junction. The receptor was isolated from a man aged 18 to 30 in good health and CMV-seronegative. The CDR3 region has the sequence CASSPAGLADSYEQYF. The nucleotides are TGTGCCAGCAGCCCAGCGGGGCTAGCGGACTCCTACGAGCAGTACTTC.